This T cell receptor (beta chain) is from a study of blood T cells in healthy people across ages. Alongside a J-beta primer mix, a sample-barcoded 5' primer served in a second PCR lasting roughly 6 to 12 cycles. TCRdb re-analysed the 5' RACE reads in MiXCR, keeping a single row per CDR3 protein. The sample carries over 1,500,000 distinct CDR3 sequences, 35% to 50% recorded once. There are many counts of this clonotype. Germline values: CDR1 SGHAT, CDR2 FQNNGV. This CDR3 has 15 amino acids. V was cut by 5 bases and J by 0 bases, with 11 bases left in between. This sequence originates from a human donor in good health. Material: blood. The genes are TRBV11-2 and TRBJ2-1; D possibly corresponds to TRBD2 (7 bases). CDR3 sequence (DNA): TGTGCCAGCAGCCGGGGGGCCAGCTCCTACAATGAGCAGTTCTTC. Translating gives CASSRGASSYNEQFF.